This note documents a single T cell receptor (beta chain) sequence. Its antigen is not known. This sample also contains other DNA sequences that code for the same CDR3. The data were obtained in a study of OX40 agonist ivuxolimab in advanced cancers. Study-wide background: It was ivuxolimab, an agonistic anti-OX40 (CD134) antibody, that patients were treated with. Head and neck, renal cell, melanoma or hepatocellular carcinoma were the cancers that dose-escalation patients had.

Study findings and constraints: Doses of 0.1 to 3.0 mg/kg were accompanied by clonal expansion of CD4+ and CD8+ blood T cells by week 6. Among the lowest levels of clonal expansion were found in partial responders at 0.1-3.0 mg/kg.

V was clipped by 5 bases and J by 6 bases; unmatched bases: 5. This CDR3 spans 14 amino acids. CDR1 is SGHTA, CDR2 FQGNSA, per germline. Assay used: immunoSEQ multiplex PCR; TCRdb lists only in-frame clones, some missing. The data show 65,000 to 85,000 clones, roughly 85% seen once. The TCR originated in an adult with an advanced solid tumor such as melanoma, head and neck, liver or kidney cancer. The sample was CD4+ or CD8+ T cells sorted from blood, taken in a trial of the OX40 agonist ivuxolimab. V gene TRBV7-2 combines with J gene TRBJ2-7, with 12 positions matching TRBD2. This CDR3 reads CASSPRLAGAEQYF. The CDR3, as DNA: TGTGCCAGCAGCCCCCGACTAGCGGGAGCCGAGCAGTACTTC.